The entry that follows covers one T cell receptor beta chain sequence. One entry per CDR3 protein, called by TCRdb with MiXCR from the 5' RACE reads. The sample includes tens of thousands of distinct CDR3 sequences, 28% of them seen just once. Germline lookup yields CDR1 KGHSH and CDR2 LQKENI. CDR3 length: 18 residues. V shed 6 bases, J shed 0 bases, and the junction held 11 bases outside the gene matches. This sequence joins TRBV18 and TRBJ2-6; the match to TRBD1 covers 7 bases. What was sequenced was naive CD4+ T cells sorted from blood. The subset: naive CD4+ T cells, CD4+CD45RA+CD25-. The TCR was taken from a female donor with breast cancer. The CDR3 reads CASSYDGQAYSGANVLTF. Here the CDR3 DNA reads TGTGCCAGCTCCTACGACGGACAGGCCTACTCTGGGGCCAACGTCCTGACTTTC.